The clone carrying this TCR beta chain has more than one count but fewer than ten. Its antigen is not identified. As for time point: sample taken at primary tumor resection. The data stem from a study of spatial heterogeneity in lung cancer. Study-wide points: Tumor mutation counts were tracked by expanded intratumoral alpha and beta TCR counts.

TCRdb called the 5' RACE reads again in MiXCR, with one record for every CDR3 protein. In the table there are fewer than 13,000 distinct CDR3 sequences, 10% to 15% of which are singletons. Germline CDR1 reads LGHNA; CDR2 reads YNFKEQ. The CDR3 has 16 residues. V lost 0 bases and J lost 3; bases outside the gene matches: 3. The sample was lung tumor tissue, taken at surgery. This sequence was found in a male donor with early-stage non-small cell lung cancer. This rearrangement joins TRBV4-2 to TRBJ2-1, with TRBD1 identical over 9 bases. The CDR3 DNA is TGTGCCAGCAGCCAAGATACAGGGGGCATCTACAATGAGCAGTTCTTC. Translated: CASSQDTGGIYNEQFF.